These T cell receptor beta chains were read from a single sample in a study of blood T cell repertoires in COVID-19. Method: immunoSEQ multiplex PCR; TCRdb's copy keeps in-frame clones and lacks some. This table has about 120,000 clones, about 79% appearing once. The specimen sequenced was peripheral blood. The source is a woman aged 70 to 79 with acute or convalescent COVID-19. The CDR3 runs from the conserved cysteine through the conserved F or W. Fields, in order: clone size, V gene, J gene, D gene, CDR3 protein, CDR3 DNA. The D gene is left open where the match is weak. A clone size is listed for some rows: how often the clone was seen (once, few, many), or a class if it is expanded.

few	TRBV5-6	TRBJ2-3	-	CASSFLTRGTDTQYF	TGTGCCAGCAGCTTCCTGACCAGGGGCACAGATACGCAGTATTTT
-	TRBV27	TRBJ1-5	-	CASSYGRNQPQHF	TGTGCCAGCAGTTATGGGAGGAATCAGCCCCAGCATTTT
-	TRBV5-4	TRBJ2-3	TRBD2	CASSSHPSGSTDTQYF	TGTGCCAGCAGCTCGCACCCTAGCGGGAGCACAGATACGCAGTATTTT
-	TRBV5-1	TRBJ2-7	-	CASSLVRSTYEQYF	TGCGCCAGCAGCTTGGTTCGGAGTACCTACGAGCAGTACTTC
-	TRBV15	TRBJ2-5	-	CATSRGGSGQETQYF	TGTGCCACCAGCAGGGGGGGTTCTGGCCAAGAGACCCAGTACTTC
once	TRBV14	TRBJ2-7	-	CASSKQNYEQYF	TGTGCCAGCAGTAAACAGAATTACGAGCAGTACTTC
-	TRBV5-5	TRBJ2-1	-	CASSLLLSSNEQFF	TGTGCCAGCAGCTTGTTGCTCTCTAGCAATGAGCAGTTCTTC
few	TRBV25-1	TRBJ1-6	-	CASSDADSSYNSPLHF	TGTGCCAGCAGTGATGCAGACAGCTCCTATAATTCACCCCTCCACTTT
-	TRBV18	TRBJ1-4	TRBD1	CASSSTGIGEKLFF	TGTGCCAGCTCCTCGACAGGGATCGGTGAAAAACTGTTTTTT
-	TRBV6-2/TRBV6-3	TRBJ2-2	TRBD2	CASSPLEFSGGARTGELFF	TGTGCCAGCAGCCCCCTGGAATTTAGCGGGGGGGCCCGTACCGGGGAGCTGTTTTTT
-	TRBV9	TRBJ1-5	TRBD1	CASSPQGQGNQPQHF	TGTGCCAGCAGCCCACAAGGACAGGGCAATCAGCCCCAGCATTTT
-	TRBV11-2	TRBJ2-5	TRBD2	CASSPGVAGYQETQYF	TGTGCCAGCAGCCCCGGGGTAGCGGGGTACCAAGAGACCCAGTACTTC
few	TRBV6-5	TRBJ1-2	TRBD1	CASTKTGGSGYTF	TGTGCCAGCACCAAGACAGGGGGCTCTGGCTACACCTTC
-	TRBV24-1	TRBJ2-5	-	CATSDPAGGVWETQYF	TGTGCCACCAGTGATCCCGCCGGGGGTGTGTGGGAGACCCAGTACTTC
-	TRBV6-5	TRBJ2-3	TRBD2	CASSYAGGNADTQYF	TGTGCCAGCAGTTACGCGGGGGGGAATGCAGATACGCAGTATTTT
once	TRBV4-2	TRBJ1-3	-	CASSQEGAGIGNTIYF	TGTGCCAGCAGCCAAGAGGGGGCAGGGATCGGAAACACCATATATTTT
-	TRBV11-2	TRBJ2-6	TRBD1	CASSPGGNSGANVLTF	TGTGCCAGCAGCCCAGGGGGCAACTCTGGGGCCAACGTCCTGACTTTC
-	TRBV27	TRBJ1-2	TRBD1	CASSFLRTGGYDFYGYTF	TGTGCCAGCAGTTTTTTGCGGACAGGGGGCTACGATTTCTATGGCTACACCTTC
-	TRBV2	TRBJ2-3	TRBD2	CASSENGGGVPYTQYF	TGTGCCAGCAGTGAAAATGGCGGGGGGGTTCCCTATACGCAGTATTTT
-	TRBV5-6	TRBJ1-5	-	CASSWGQTNQPQHF	TGTGCCAGCAGCTGGGGGCAGACCAATCAGCCCCAGCATTTT
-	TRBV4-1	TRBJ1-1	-	CASSFTLRPGQPMNTEAFF	TGCGCCAGCAGCTTCACCTTACGACCGGGACAACCTATGAACACTGAAGCTTTCTTT
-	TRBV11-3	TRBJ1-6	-	CASSLDRSRGNSPLHF	TGTGCCAGCAGCTTAGATCGTAGTAGAGGGAATTCACCCCTCCACTTT
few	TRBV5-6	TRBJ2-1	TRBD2	CASSLAGGLNEQFF	TGTGCCAGCAGCTTGGCGGGGGGGCTTAATGAGCAGTTCTTC
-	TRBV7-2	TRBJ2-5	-	CASSLPRLTQYF	TGTGCCAGCAGCTTACCTCGTTTAACCCAGTACTTC
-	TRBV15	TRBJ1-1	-	CATSRDGYGSHLNTEAFF	TGTGCCACCAGCAGAGATGGGTACGGGTCCCACCTTAACACTGAAGCTTTCTTT
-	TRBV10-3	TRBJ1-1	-	CAISKGEGHTNTEAFF	TGTGCCATCAGCAAGGGGGAGGGACATACGAACACTGAAGCTTTCTTT
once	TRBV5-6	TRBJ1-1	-	CASSLAVGEAFF	TGTGCCAGCAGCTTGGCCGTTGGCGAAGCTTTCTTT
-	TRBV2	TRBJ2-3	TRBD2	CASRPGLAGSDTQYF	TGTGCCAGCAGACCCGGACTAGCGGGCTCAGATACGCAGTATTTT
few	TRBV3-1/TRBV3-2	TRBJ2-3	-	CASSQIRGRSDTQYF	TGTGCCAGCAGCCAAATCAGGGGAAGGTCAGATACGCAGTATTTT
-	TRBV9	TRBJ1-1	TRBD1	CASSAQQGGTEAFF	TGTGCCAGCAGCGCACAACAGGGGGGCACTGAAGCTTTCTTT
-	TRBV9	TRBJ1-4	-	CASSQGGGTTNEKLFF	TGTGCCAGCAGCCAGGGAGGTGGGACAACTAATGAAAAACTGTTTTTT
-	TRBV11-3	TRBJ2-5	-	CASSLTGLYQETQYF	TGTGCCAGCAGCCTAACTGGGCTATACCAAGAGACCCAGTACTTC
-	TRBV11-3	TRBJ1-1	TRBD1	CASSLDEGQLTLNTEAFF	TGTGCCAGCAGCTTAGATGAGGGACAGCTGACCTTGAACACTGAAGCTTTCTTT
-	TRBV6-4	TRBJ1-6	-	CASSEGAANSPLHF	TGTGCCAGCAGTGAGGGGGCGGCCAATTCACCCCTCCACTTT
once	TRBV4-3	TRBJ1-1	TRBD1	CASSPGQGLNTEAFF	TGCGCCAGCAGCCCCGGACAGGGCCTGAACACTGAAGCTTTCTTT
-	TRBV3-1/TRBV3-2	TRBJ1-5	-	CASSDRGGQPQHF	TGTGCCAGCAGCGACCGGGGGGGTCAGCCCCAGCATTTT
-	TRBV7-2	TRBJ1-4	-	CASSSSRSATNEKLFF	TGTGCCAGCAGCTCCTCCAGGTCGGCAACTAATGAAAAACTGTTTTTT
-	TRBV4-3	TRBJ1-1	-	CASSQDSGGDTEAFF	TGCGCCAGCAGCCAAGATAGCGGTGGGGACACTGAAGCTTTCTTT
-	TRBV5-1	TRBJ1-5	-	CASSLAGYSNQPQHF	TGCGCCAGCAGCTTGGCAGGGTATAGCAATCAGCCCCAGCATTTT
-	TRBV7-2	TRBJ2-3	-	CASSLVGSSPGDTQYF	TGTGCCAGCAGCTTAGTAGGCTCCTCCCCGGGAGATACGCAGTATTTT
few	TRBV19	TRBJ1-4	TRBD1	CASSEGDRGNEKLFF	TGTGCCAGTAGCGAGGGGGACAGGGGGAACGAAAAACTGTTTTTT
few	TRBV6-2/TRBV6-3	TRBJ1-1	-	CASSPGRVNTEAFF	TGTGCCAGCAGCCCAGGGAGGGTGAACACTGAAGCTTTCTTT
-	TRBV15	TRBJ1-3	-	CATSRDRRFAAISGNTIYF	TGTGCCACCAGCAGAGATCGCCGTTTCGCTGCGATCTCTGGAAACACCATATATTTT
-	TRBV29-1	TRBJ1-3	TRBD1	CSVGTDGNTIYF	TGCAGCGTCGGGACAGATGGAAACACCATATATTTT
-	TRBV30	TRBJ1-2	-	CAWSGRFLFSGYTF	TGTGCCTGGAGTGGCAGGTTTCTCTTTTCTGGCTACACCTTC
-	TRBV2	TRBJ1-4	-	CASREVGSPTNEKLFF	TGTGCCAGCAGGGAGGTCGGATCCCCAACTAATGAAAAACTGTTTTTT
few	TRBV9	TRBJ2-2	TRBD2	CASSGRGGFRTGELFF	TGTGCCAGCAGCGGCCGGGGGGGGTTTCGCACCGGGGAGCTGTTTTTT
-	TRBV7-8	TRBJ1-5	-	CASSDRRTFRPQHF	TGTGCCAGCAGCGATCGTCGCACCTTCAGGCCCCAGCATTTT
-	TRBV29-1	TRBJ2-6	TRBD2	CSVEKVRGGTGANVLTF	TGCAGCGTTGAAAAGGTCCGGGGGGGAACTGGGGCCAACGTCCTGACTTTC
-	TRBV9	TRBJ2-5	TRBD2	CASSVASGGRETQYF	TGTGCCAGCAGCGTAGCTAGCGGGGGGCGAGAGACCCAGTACTTC
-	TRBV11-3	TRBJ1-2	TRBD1	CASSVGTGYDGYTF	TGTGCCAGCAGCGTAGGGACAGGGTACGATGGCTACACCTTC
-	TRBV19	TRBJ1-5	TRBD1	CASSRDRGNVPQHF	TGTGCCAGTAGCCGGGACAGAGGGAATGTGCCCCAGCATTTT
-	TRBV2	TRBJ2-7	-	CASSEGTPPYEQYF	TGTGCCAGCAGTGAAGGGACTCCTCCCTACGAGCAGTACTTC
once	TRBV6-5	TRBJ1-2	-	CASTPGSATVYGYTF	TGTGCCAGTACGCCTGGCAGCGCGACCGTCTATGGCTACACCTTC
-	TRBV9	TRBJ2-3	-	CASSTRQANTDTQYF	TGTGCCAGCAGCACTCGACAGGCGAACACAGATACGCAGTATTTT
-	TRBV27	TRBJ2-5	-	CASSSTPGPGEETQYF	TGTGCCAGCAGTTCAACCCCGGGACCAGGGGAAGAGACCCAGTACTTC
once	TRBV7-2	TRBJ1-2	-	CASSLAVVGLYGYTF	TGTGCCAGCAGCTTAGCGGTAGTCGGACTCTATGGCTACACCTTC
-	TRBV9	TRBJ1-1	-	CASSLLSSNTEAFF	TGTGCCAGCAGCCTCCTTTCTAGTAACACTGAAGCTTTCTTT
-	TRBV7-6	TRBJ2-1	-	CASSRADEQFF	TGTGCCAGCAGCCGCGCGGATGAGCAGTTCTTC